One sample yielded the 19 T cell receptor beta chains listed below, sequenced in a study of glioma-infiltrating T cells. The iRepertoire nested amplicon-rescue multiplex PCR amplified TCR alpha and beta CDR3s from RNA. TCRdb passed the multiplex PCR reads through MiXCR, listing each CDR3 protein once. This sample has a few thousand distinct CDR3 sequences, with approximately 33% found just once. Sequenced: glioma tissue, nonneoplastic brain tissue, or PBMCs (not recorded which). The receptors stem from a human donor with low-grade glioma or glioblastoma, undergoing nonglioma brain surgery, or in good health (not recorded which).

The chain is built from TRBV29-1 and TRBJ1-1; the match to TRBD1 covers 8 bases. CDR1 is SQVTM, CDR2 ANQGSEA, per germline. This CDR3 has 14 residues. V shed 7 bases and J 1 base; nucleotides not matched to a gene: 8. The CDR3 loop reads CSEQTGDTNTEAFF. The CDR3 DNA reads as TGCAGCGAACAGACAGGGGACACGAACACTGAAGCTTTCTTT. The whole variable domain, filled in from reference TRBV29-1 and TRBJ1-1, reads SAVISQKPSRDICQRGTSLTIQCQVDSQVTMMFWYRQQPGQSLTLIATANQGSEATYESGFVIDKFPISRPNLTFSTLTVSNMSPEDSSIYLCSEQTGDTNTEAFFGQGTRLTVV.

This clonotype has only one observation. The chain uses TRBV27 and TRBJ2-3; D is perhaps TRBD1 (6 bases). The CDR3 runs to 14 residues. The germline V gene encodes CDR1 MNHEY and CDR2 SMNVEV (reference sequence). Trimming left V 9 bases short and J 5 bases short, with 18 bases between. DNA of the CDR3: TGTGCCAGTCAGACACGGATCAGGGGAGATACGCAGTATTTT. Protein: CASQTRIRGDTQYF.

This clonotype came up many times. The chain couples TRBV12-3 or TRBV12-4 to TRBJ2-7; tentatively, D is TRBD2 (6 bases). V lost 2 bases and J lost 3, with 11 bases in between. The CDR3 is made up of 14 amino acids. DNA of the CDR3: TGTGCCAGCAGTTTATATCTGGGAGGCTACGAGCAGTACTTC. Its protein product is CASSLYLGGYEQYF.

The V call is TRBV7-2, the J call TRBJ2-3; D possibly corresponds to TRBD1 (5 bases). This CDR3 comprises 21 residues. CDR1 is SGHTA and CDR2 is FQGNSA in the germline V gene. V was cut by 1 base and J by 4 bases, with 30 bases left in between. CDR3 in amino acids: CASSLVLTVKSRRRRADTQYF. The CDR3 DNA reads TGTGCCAGCAGCTTAGTATTGACAGTAAAGTCGAGACGTAGGCGAGCAGATACGCAGTATTTT. The complete variable domain, with remaining parts taken from reference TRBV7-2 and TRBJ2-3, reads GAGVSQSPSNKVTEKGKDVELRCDPISGHTALYWYRQSLGQGLEFLIYFQGNSAPDKSGLPSDRFSAERTGGSVSTLTIQRTQQEDSAVYLCASSLVLTVKSRRRRADTQYFGPGTRLTVL.

On this clonotype itself: This is likely a read error, given that the CDR3 carries no conserved phenylalanine or tryptophan at its end. It is unclear where the CDR3 begins or ends on the DNA, so no DNA is shown, and the CDR3 is as TCRdb lists it. J is TRBJ2-7 and V is TRBV6-7; TRBD1, as called in the table, went unchecked against the DNA. TRBV6-7 is given ORF status, its function remaining uncertain. The CDR3 region is 15 residues in length, termini included. CDR3 sequence: CASRRHQKTGEETDS.

This clonotype was found many times. V is TRBV5-6 and J is TRBJ2-1; 11 bases line up with TRBD2. The V gene end was trimmed by 5 bases and the J gene end by 7 bases; junction bases not matched to a gene: 8. Germline assignment: CDR1 SGHDT and CDR2 YYEEEE. There are 15 residues in the CDR3. The CDR3 coding sequence is TGTGCCAGCAGTTTAGCGGGGGGGCTTTTAAATGAGCAGTTCTTC. Encoded protein: CASSLAGGLLNEQFF.

The chain combines TRBV19 with TRBJ1-3, with D possibly being TRBD1 (5 bases). The CDR3 is made up of 16 amino acids. Trimming left V 3 bases short and J 4 bases short, with 16 bases between. From germline, CDR1 is LNHDA and CDR2 SQIVND (reference sequence). This chain's CDR3 is CASSMAKGTRGNTIYF. CDR3 bases: TGTGCCAGTAGTATGGCAAAAGGGACTAGGGGAAACACCATATATTTT.

This clonotype is large. The chain links TRBV20-1 to TRBJ2-1; 7 nucleotides agree with TRBD1. J lost 7 bases, V lost 4 bases, and 4 bases had no gene match. Germline CDR1 reads DFQATT; CDR2 reads SNEGSKA (reference sequence). CDR3 length: 12 residues. The chain's CDR3 is CSAIAQGNEQFF. The CDR3 region has the DNA TGCAGTGCTATCGCACAGGGGAATGAGCAGTTCTTC.

This clonotype was seen at least ten times. Since a much larger clone is just one base distant, this may be a read error. The gene calls are TRBV4-3 and TRBJ1-2; D is perhaps TRBD1 (5 bases). CDR3 length: 15 residues. With 4 bases removed from V and 3 bases from J, the gap between germline ends came to 15 bases. Germline-derived CDR1 and CDR2 are LGHNA and YSLEER. This CDR3 is CASSRYRTTDYGYTF. CDR3 bases: TGCGCCAGCAGCCGCTACAGGACCACTGACTATGGCTACACCTTC.

This clonotype occurred many times. A read error may be the cause here, since a much bigger clone is one base away. The V call is TRBV6-1, the J call TRBJ2-7, with 7 bases that match TRBD1. Germline loops: CDR1 MNHNS, CDR2 SASEGT. This CDR3 contains 15 residues. The CDR3 region is CASSGAGVGGYERYF. CDR3 coding DNA: TGTGCCAGCAGTGGCGCAGGGGTAGGGGGCTACGAGCGGTACTTC.

The chain carries TRBV6-1 and TRBJ2-3; D gene ambiguous. Germline V gives CDR1 MNHNS, CDR2 SASEGT. Trimming shortened V by 0 bases and J by 2 bases, and 6 bases separated the two germline ends. CDR3 length: 14 amino acids. The CDR3 DNA is TGTGCCAGCAGTGAAGCCACTACCACAGATACGCAGTATTTT. This encodes CASSEATTTDTQYF.

This chain joins TRBV29-1 and TRBJ2-5; 11 bases map to TRBD2. J was trimmed by 1 base and V by 7 bases; bases with no gene match: 5. The CDR3 is made up of 14 amino acids. Germline V gives CDR1 SQVTM, CDR2 ANQGSEA. The CDR3 nucleotides are TGCAGCGCATCGACTAGCGGGGCCCAAGAGACCCAGTACTTC. It encodes CSASTSGAQETQYF.

This clonotype was recorded many times. V and J are TRBV12-3 or TRBV12-4 and TRBJ1-2; TRBD1 matches 8 bases. V was pared by 1 base and J by 2 bases, with 6 bases of the junction left unmatched. CDR3 length: 16 amino acids. The CDR3 here is CASSLDSGQDNYGYTF. CDR3 nucleotides: TGTGCCAGCAGTTTAGACTCGGGACAGGACAACTATGGCTACACCTTC.

The J gene is TRBJ2-1, the V gene TRBV6-2 or TRBV6-3; D not certain. This CDR3 spans 14 amino acids. Deletions cut 7 bases from V and 2 bases from J, with 12 bases between. Germline V gene data show CDR1 as MNHEY and CDR2 as SVGEGT. The chain's CDR3 is CASNKPFPYNEQFF. DNA for the CDR3: TGTGCCAGCAACAAGCCATTTCCCTACAATGAGCAGTTCTTC.

Ten or more counts support this clonotype. The V gene is TRBV7-2, the J gene TRBJ2-5; D unresolved. Trimming stripped 1 base from V and 1 base from J, with 7 bases between. The CDR3 has 14 amino acids. Per germline, CDR1 SGHTA and CDR2 FQGNSA. The CDR3, as DNA: TGTGCCAGCAGCTTAGGGATAAGCCAAGAGACCCAGTACTTC. This encodes CASSLGISQETQYF.

This clonotype showed up many times. The J gene is TRBJ2-7, the V gene TRBV18, with a tentative D call TRBD1 (5 bases). The V end lost 4 bases, the J end lost 3 bases, and 13 bases lay between the germline ends. Germline CDR1 reads KGHSH; CDR2 reads LQKENI. This CDR3 spans 14 amino acids. CDR3 nucleotides: TGTGCCAGCTCACTCTCCAGGGATCACTACGAGCAGTACTTC. Translation gives CASSLSRDHYEQYF.

This clonotype is classed as large (0.1 to 1%). The chain is built from TRBV6-2 or TRBV6-3 and TRBJ2-5, with D tentatively TRBD1 (5 bases). In germline, CDR1 is MNHEY, CDR2 SVGEGT. Trimming took off 7 bases at V and 0 bases at J, with 21 bases between the two ends. The CDR3 spans 17 residues. The CDR3 protein is CASTQPSLGRDQETQYF. CDR3 in DNA: TGTGCCAGCACCCAACCCTCTCTCGGCAGGGACCAAGAGACCCAGTACTTC.

Ten or more counts support this clonotype. The J gene is TRBJ2-7, the V gene TRBV12-3 or TRBV12-4, with a weak D call TRBD1 (6 bases). This CDR3 region has 15 residues. Trimming removed 4 bases at V and 0 bases at J, with 13 bases between. The CDR3 nucleotides read TGTGCCAGCAGTTCCTTCAGGGGAAGCTCCTACGAGCAGTACTTC. This sequence encodes CASSSFRGSSYEQYF.

A note on this clonotype: Compared with germline, one end of the junction differs, possibly owing to a read error. The chain is built from TRBV25-1 and TRBJ1-6, with D unresolved. CDR3 length equals 18 residues. Looked up from germline, CDR1 is MGHDK and CDR2 is SYGVNS. The CDR3 nucleotides read TGTGCCAGCAGTGAACCCTACTGCCCCGCGGGCTATAATTCACCCGTCCACTTT. Translating it yields CASSEPYCPAGYNSPVHF.